These 19 T cell receptor beta chains were all obtained from the same sample, sequenced in a study of OX40 agonist ivuxolimab in advanced cancers. Assay used: immunoSEQ multiplex PCR; TCRdb lists only in-frame clones, some missing. The sample yields 70,000 or so clones, roughly 90% seen once. Sequenced material: CD4+ or CD8+ T cells sorted from blood, taken in a trial of the OX40 agonist ivuxolimab. The receptors were sampled from an adult with an advanced solid tumor such as melanoma, head and neck, liver or kidney cancer.

The genes are TRBV7-8 and TRBJ2-3; the D gene is possibly TRBD1 (5 bases). Trimming stripped 2 bases from V and 1 base from J, with 13 bases between. CDR1 is SGHVS, CDR2 FQNEAQ, per germline. The CDR3 is made up of 16 amino acids. The chain's CDR3 is CASSLLGAEGTDTQYF. In nucleotides, the CDR3 is TGTGCCAGCAGCTTATTAGGGGCCGAGGGCACAGATACGCAGTATTTT.

The chain combines TRBV5-3 with TRBJ1-5; maybe TRBD1 (6 bases). TRBV5-3 is filed as an ORF, its function uncertain. This CDR3 has 15 residues. V lost 2 bases, J lost 7 bases, and 16 bases lay in between. CDR3 loop: CARSFRGGERQPQHF. The DNA for the CDR3 is TGTGCCAGAAGCTTCAGAGGGGGGGAAAGGCAGCCCCAGCATTTT.

The chain employs TRBV27 and TRBJ2-2, with D unresolved. The CDR3 runs to 19 residues. The germline CDR1 and CDR2 sequences are MNHEY and SMNVEV (reference sequence). V was shortened by 2 bases and J by 1 base, with 20 bases between the two germline ends. The CDR3 protein is CASSLPYSFDSLNTGELFF. The CDR3 DNA sequence: TGTGCCAGCAGTTTACCATACTCTTTCGATTCCTTGAACACCGGGGAGCTGTTTTTT.

The rearrangement links TRBV5-8 to TRBJ2-1, with D uncertain. From germline, CDR1 is SGHTS and CDR2 YDEGEE. The CDR3 sequence is 16 residues long. The V end was cut by 4 bases, the J end by 2 bases, with 16 bases between. The CDR3 protein is CASSPWSGMTYNEQFF. CDR3 sequence (DNA): TGTGCCAGCAGCCCATGGTCTGGGATGACCTACAATGAGCAGTTCTTC.

The CDR3 sequence is CSVVTGVSYEQYF. CDR3 nucleotides: TGCAGCGTTGTGACAGGGGTCTCCTACGAGCAGTACTTC. The V call is TRBV29-1, the J call TRBJ2-7; 8 bases map to TRBD1. This CDR3 spans 13 amino acids. The J segment lost 0 bases and the V segment lost 4 bases, leaving 2 bases of the junction unmatched. The germline gives CDR1 SQVTM, CDR2 ANQGSEA.

V usage is TRBV27 and J usage is TRBJ2-7, with D unresolved. V lost 4 bases, J lost 6 bases, and 10 bases lay in between. CDR1 is MNHEY and CDR2 is SMNVEV in the germline V gene (reference sequence). CDR3 size: 12 residues. The CDR3, as DNA: TGTGCCAGCAGTTACTCGCAAACCGAGCAGTACTTC. Translated, it gives CASSYSQTEQYF.

The rearrangement links TRBV11-2 to TRBJ2-3; TRBD1 or TRBD2 may be the D gene (5 bases each). V lost 5 bases to trimming and J lost 0 bases, with 15 bases between them. The CDR3 has 16 residues. Germline V gene data show CDR1 as SGHAT and CDR2 as FQNNGV. The CDR3 coding sequence is TGTGCCAGCAGCCCGGGGACCGGTTTTAGCACAGATACGCAGTATTTT. This encodes CASSPGTGFSTDTQYF.

The chain combines TRBV5-4 with TRBJ2-5; D might be TRBD1 (5 bases). Germline V gene data show CDR1 as SGHNT and CDR2 as YYREEE (reference sequence). There are 15 residues in the CDR3. Trimming removed 0 bases from V and 2 bases from J, with 11 bases in between. The CDR3 protein is CASSLAETEQETQYF. In DNA, the CDR3 is TGTGCCAGCAGCTTGGCGGAGACAGAACAAGAGACCCAGTACTTC.

The chain links TRBV9 to TRBJ1-2, with TRBD1 matching over 7 bases. The CDR3 spans 14 residues. From germline, CDR1 is SGDLS and CDR2 YYNGEE. The V segment lost 4 bases and the J segment 4 bases; nucleotides outside the gene matches: 7. This CDR3 reads CASSLGGDPYGYTF. CDR3 sequence (DNA): TGTGCCAGCAGCCTAGGGGGCGATCCCTATGGCTACACCTTC.

The gene calls are TRBV9 and TRBJ2-3, with unresolved D. The CDR3 consists of 12 residues. V was cut by 0 bases and J by 4 bases, with 3 bases left in between. Germline-derived CDR1 and CDR2 are SGDLS and YYNGEE. The CDR3 sequence is CASSVDPDTQYF. The CDR3 nucleotides are TGTGCCAGCAGCGTAGACCCAGATACGCAGTATTTT.

Of note for this clone: The sample contains more than one DNA sequence encoding this CDR3. CDR3 sequence reads: CASSEFGQGNQPQHF. The DNA for the CDR3 is TGTGCCAGCAGTGAATTCGGTCAGGGCAATCAGCCCCAGCATTTT. This chain connects TRBV6-1 to TRBJ1-5; D gene uncertain. V was clipped by 2 bases and J by 2 bases, with 10 bases between them. The CDR3 extends over 15 amino acids. Germline lookup yields CDR1 MNHNS and CDR2 SASEGT.

The chain is built from TRBV7-9 and TRBJ2-1, with D hard to call. Trimming took off 3 bases at V and 10 bases at J, with 13 bases between the two ends. Per germline, CDR1 SEHNR and CDR2 FQNEAQ (reference sequence). The CDR3 is made up of 13 amino acids. As DNA, the CDR3 is TGTGCCAGCAGCTTTTCCCTCACGCTGGAGCAGTTCTTC. It is translated as CASSFSLTLEQFF. The full variable domain, in which reference TRBV7-9 and TRBJ2-1 provide the parts outside the CDR3, is DTGVSQNPRHKITKRGQNVTFRCDPISEHNRLYWYRQTLGQGPEFLTYFQNEAQLEKSRLLSDRFSAERPKGSFSTLEIQRTEQGDSAMYLCASSFSLTLEQFFGPGTRLTVL.

To note about this clone: A read error may produce the germline difference seen at one junction end. The genes are TRBV19 and TRBJ1-5; a weak D match, TRBD1 (5 bases). This CDR3 contains 12 residues. The germline CDR1 and CDR2 sequences are LNHDA and SQIVND (reference sequence). The CDR3 DNA is TGTGCCAGTAGTATAAGCGGACCCCCTACAGGTTTT. It specifies CASSISGPPTGF.

J is TRBJ1-4 and V is TRBV7-9, with a weak D call TRBD1 (6 bases). This CDR3 region has 15 residues. V dropped 7 bases and J dropped 6 bases, with 18 bases sitting between them. Germline CDR1 is SEHNR and CDR2 is FQNEAQ (reference sequence). This CDR3 is CASTSPGTLDEKLFF. CDR3 coding DNA: TGTGCCAGCACCTCACCAGGGACATTGGATGAAAAACTGTTTTTT. The whole variable domain, filled in from reference TRBV7-9 and TRBJ1-4, reads DTGVSQNPRHKITKRGQNVTFRCDPISEHNRLYWYRQTLGQGPEFLTYFQNEAQLEKSRLLSDRFSAERPKGSFSTLEIQRTEQGDSAMYLCASTSPGTLDEKLFFGSGTQLSVL.

V and J are TRBV15 and TRBJ2-7; 9 nucleotides line up with TRBD2. This CDR3 has 16 amino acids. Germline assignment: CDR1 LNHNV and CDR2 YYDKDF (reference sequence). V lost 5 bases, J lost 0 bases, and 8 bases stayed unmatched. The CDR3 coding sequence is TGTGCCACCAGCGGAGGCCGCGGGGGGGCCTCCTACGAGCAGTACTTC. This sequence encodes CATSGGRGGASYEQYF.

This clone was recorded once. The chain employs TRBV16 and TRBJ2-3; a possible D gene is TRBD1 (7 bases). This CDR3 has 16 residues. In germline, CDR1 is KGHSY, CDR2 FQNENV. V gave up 7 bases and J gave up 2 bases, with 19 bases separating them. This CDR3 reads CASNRYDREVTDTQYF. CDR3 DNA sequence: TGTGCCAGCAACCGATACGACAGGGAGGTCACAGATACGCAGTATTTT. The whole variable domain, remainder taken from reference TRBV16 and TRBJ2-3, is GEEVAQTPKHLVRGEGQKAKLYCAPIKGHSYVFWYQQVLKNEFKFLISFQNENVFDETGMPKERFSAKCLPNSPCSLEIQATKLEDSAVYFCASNRYDREVTDTQYFGPGTRLTVL.

The chain is built from TRBV7-9 and TRBJ1-1; 8 nucleotides agree with TRBD1. The CDR3 consists of 17 residues. Trimming took 2 bases from V and 2 from J; bases not matched to a gene: 10. CDR1 is SEHNR and CDR2 is FQNEAQ in the germline V gene (reference sequence). CDR3 nucleotides: TGTGCCAGCAGCTTATCGGCCGCAGGGGGCATTAACACTGAAGCTTTCTTT. Translated: CASSLSAAGGINTEAFF.

The gene calls are TRBV10-1 and TRBJ1-1; possible D gene TRBD1, 6 bases. Trimming took off 3 bases at V and 2 bases at J, with 19 bases between the two ends. This CDR3 has 17 residues. In germline, CDR1 is WNHNN, CDR2 SYGVQD (reference sequence). The CDR3 reads CASSDPYGGGRNTEAFF. The CDR3 DNA is TGCGCCAGCAGTGACCCATACGGCGGGGGGCGAAACACTGAAGCTTTCTTT.

This clone showed up just a few times. The chain joins TRBV7-9 to TRBJ1-2, with 9 positions matching TRBD1. The germline V gene encodes CDR1 SEHNR and CDR2 FQNEAQ (reference sequence). This CDR3 has 13 residues. Unmatched junction bases numbered 5, after V lost 5 bases and J lost 7 bases. The CDR3 region is CASSAGTGLGYTF. CDR3 sequence (DNA): TGTGCCAGCAGCGCCGGGACAGGGCTTGGCTACACCTTC.